This T cell receptor (beta chain) was recovered during a study of OX40 agonist ivuxolimab in advanced cancers. Systemic immunosuppression or a history of autoimmune disease excluded patients. The sampling schedule covered blood at baseline, cycle 4 day 1, and cycle 7 day 1. Clones were read by immunoSEQ multiplex PCR, and TCRdb kept only the in-frame ones, dropping some. The data hold 60,000 to 65,000 clones, with 85% to 95% observed a single time. Per germline, CDR1 MNHEY and CDR2 SMNVEV (reference sequence). Losses at the gene ends were 6 bases for V and 8 bases for J; bases not matched to a gene: 8. The CDR3 covers 14 residues.

This specimen was CD4+ or CD8+ T cells sorted from blood, taken in a trial of the OX40 agonist ivuxolimab. This receptor was obtained from an adult with an advanced solid tumor such as melanoma, head and neck, liver or kidney cancer. The chain links TRBV27 to TRBJ2-1, with 9 positions matching TRBD2. CDR3 DNA sequence: TGTGCCAGCAGACCGGGACTAGCTTTTCATGAGCAGTTCTTC. Translation: CASRPGLAFHEQFF.